The rows below give T cell receptor beta chains drawn from one sample of a study of CD8 T cells in ankylosing spondylitis. TCRdb used MiXCR to reprocess the 5' RACE reads, holding one entry per CDR3 protein. Of about 540,000 distinct CDR3 sequences listed, about 13% are singletons. The specimen sequenced was blood, either unsorted or a sorted T cell fraction (not recorded which). Receptors were obtained from a male donor with ankylosing spondylitis. CDR3s include the opening cysteine and the closing phenylalanine or tryptophan. The order of the fields is J gene, V gene, CDR3 protein.

TRBJ2-1,TRBV6-2/TRBV6-3,CASSWDSQLSYNEQFF
TRBJ1-2,TRBV11-2,CASSFRRWDGYTF
TRBJ2-3,TRBV3-1,CASSQDPASPLTDTQYF
TRBJ2-3,TRBV7-2,CASSRSSGSSDTQYF
TRBJ2-5,TRBV14,CASSLLEETQYF
TRBJ2-1,TRBV6-2/TRBV6-3,CASSPGLAGGVSYNEQFF
TRBJ1-6,TRBV7-9,CASSPGRANSPLHF
TRBJ2-1,TRBV18,CASSPLAGVYNEQFF
TRBJ2-4,TRBV7-9,CASSPPGVGNIQYF
TRBJ2-7,TRBV20-1,CSAWTGGPYEQYF
TRBJ2-5,TRBV10-3,CAISESRTTQETQYF
TRBJ2-2,TRBV3-1,CASSLPSGRDTGELFF
TRBJ1-1,TRBV5-1,CASTPGQGAFHTEAFF
TRBJ1-5,TRBV24-1,CATSDPDRPTGQPQHF
TRBJ1-5,TRBV7-2,CASTLGGLSQPQHF
TRBJ2-3,TRBV5-1,CASRTGSTDTQYF
TRBJ2-5,TRBV29-1,CSVARGDPETQYF
TRBJ2-5,TRBV5-1,CASSLDSGRAETQYF
TRBJ2-1,TRBV3-1,CASSQDGTVLDNEQFF
TRBJ2-3,TRBV29-1,CSVEEGTGRVTQYF
TRBJ2-4,TRBV28,CASSLLNSGLAKNIQYF
TRBJ1-2,TRBV6-5,CASSYSKQGGYGYTF
TRBJ2-1,TRBV5-4,CASSLFGVAGFNNEQFF
TRBJ2-3,TRBV12-3/TRBV12-4,CASSVTELLVFSTDTQYF
TRBJ2-1,TRBV11-2,CASSPPTSGYSYNEQFF
TRBJ2-1,TRBV30,CAWSFYNEQFF
TRBJ1-1,TRBV20-1,CSARDGVAHTEAFF
TRBJ2-6,TRBV27,CASSLLSLRGTSGANVLTF
TRBJ1-2,TRBV24-1,CATSDNRAGHGYTF
TRBJ2-1,TRBV7-9,CASSLGDREVDEQFF
TRBJ2-1,TRBV6-1,CASRGYRDPYNEQFF
TRBJ2-6,TRBV7-9,CASSSDRVFSGANVLTF
TRBJ1-1,TRBV12-3/TRBV12-4,CASSLRDRGWNTEAFF
TRBJ2-7,TRBV10-3,CAIKADSYEQYF
TRBJ1-6,TRBV15,CATSRDRGGNSPLHF
TRBJ2-1,TRBV3-1,CASSPWAGQGAVEQFF
TRBJ1-4,TRBV5-1,CASSTRQGSTNEKLFF
TRBJ2-2,TRBV29-1,CSVEGVTGELFF
TRBJ2-3,TRBV11-2,CASSLAGLADTQYF
TRBJ1-5,TRBV29-1,CSVGGGMNSNQPQHF
TRBJ2-2,TRBV20-1,CSASGLAMNTGELFF
TRBJ2-1,TRBV3-1,CAAENRPNEQFF
TRBJ2-5,TRBV20-1,CSASPWTGKGETQYF
TRBJ1-1,TRBV20-1,CSARGDTEAFF
TRBJ1-3,TRBV12-3/TRBV12-4,CASSLLGGGTIYF
TRBJ1-6,TRBV7-9,CASTLTGAAKSPLHF
TRBJ2-1,TRBV12-3/TRBV12-4,CASSWRGTSASNEQFF
TRBJ1-5,TRBV10-3,CAIRGSNQPQHF
TRBJ2-2,TRBV20-1,CSASQGVDTGELFF
TRBJ2-3,TRBV6-5,CASSSDQASTDTQYF
TRBJ1-1,TRBV20-1,CSARGLGTPDTEAFF
TRBJ2-7,TRBV6-2/TRBV6-3,CASSYPRGPYYEQYF
TRBJ1-4,TRBV12-3/TRBV12-4,CASTGLGREKLFF
TRBJ2-7,TRBV5-1,CASSTQGNSYEQYF
TRBJ2-2,TRBV5-1,CASSLERQDTGELFF
TRBJ1-5,TRBV11-2,CASSLTASNQPQHF
TRBJ1-2,TRBV2,CASSLQRANYGYTF
TRBJ1-1,TRBV30,CAWSSVFMNTEAFF
TRBJ2-4,TRBV20-1,CSARWGGAKNIQYF
TRBJ2-3,TRBV11-1,CASSPRDHTDTQYF